The rows below give T cell receptor beta chains drawn from one sample of a study of T cell responses to AZD1222 COVID-19 vaccine. TCRdb keeps only in-frame clones here, not all; method: immunoSEQ multiplex PCR. The repertoire holds 150,000 or so clones, with 92% as singletons. The input for sequencing was peripheral blood, taken on day 0 of AZD1222 vaccination. The receptor source for this set is an adult in good health. Both conserved end residues are part of each CDR3. D genes are given only for firm matches. Clone size is not always given. Where it is, it says once, few, many or a class for expanded clones.

v_gene: TRBV5-1; j_gene: TRBJ1-3; d_gene: TRBD1; abundance: .; CDR3nt: TGCGCCAGCAGCTTAATCCCGGGACAGGGGATCTCTGGAAACACCATATATTTT; CDR3aa: CASSLIPGQGISGNTIYF
v_gene: TRBV7-8; j_gene: TRBJ1-2; d_gene: .; abundance: .; CDR3nt: TGTGCCAGCAGCCAGGGACTGTTTGGGGCTTATGGCTACACCTTC; CDR3aa: CASSQGLFGAYGYTF
v_gene: TRBV2; j_gene: TRBJ2-3; d_gene: TRBD2; abundance: .; CDR3nt: TGTGCCAGCAATTCAAGGACTAGCCTCAGCACAGATACGCAGTATTTT; CDR3aa: CASNSRTSLSTDTQYF
v_gene: TRBV27; j_gene: TRBJ1-5; d_gene: TRBD1; abundance: .; CDR3nt: TGTGCCAGCAGTACCGAGACAGGGAGAAAAAGCAATCAGCCCCAGCATTTT; CDR3aa: CASSTETGRKSNQPQHF
v_gene: TRBV18; j_gene: TRBJ1-1; d_gene: .; abundance: .; CDR3nt: TGTGCCAGCTCACCGAGTAGAACCAACACTGAAGCTTTCTTT; CDR3aa: CASSPSRTNTEAFF
v_gene: TRBV10-3; j_gene: TRBJ2-1; d_gene: .; abundance: .; CDR3nt: TGTGCCATCAGTGAGTCGAAGGGGGCGGGGCTGAATGAGCAGTTCTTC; CDR3aa: CAISESKGAGLNEQFF
v_gene: TRBV6-6; j_gene: TRBJ1-5; d_gene: .; abundance: .; CDR3nt: TGTGCCAGCAGTTACGCAGAAGACAATCAGCCCCAGCATTTT; CDR3aa: CASSYAEDNQPQHF
v_gene: TRBV2; j_gene: TRBJ2-3; d_gene: TRBD2; abundance: .; CDR3nt: TGTGCCAGCGGTTCGACTAGCGGAGCTCTGCCAGATACGCAGTATTTT; CDR3aa: CASGSTSGALPDTQYF
v_gene: TRBV28; j_gene: TRBJ1-1; d_gene: .; abundance: once; CDR3nt: TGTGCCAGCAGAGCAGGGGCTGGTGAAGCTTTCTTT; CDR3aa: CASRAGAGEAFF
v_gene: TRBV3-1/TRBV3-2; j_gene: TRBJ1-2; d_gene: .; abundance: once; CDR3nt: TGTGCCAGCAGCCACGCAGCAGGGGCTCAAGGCTACACCTTC; CDR3aa: CASSHAAGAQGYTF
v_gene: TRBV3-1/TRBV3-2; j_gene: TRBJ2-1; d_gene: .; abundance: .; CDR3nt: TGTGCCAGCAGCCAATCGGTCTATGAGCAGTTCTTC; CDR3aa: CASSQSVYEQFF
v_gene: TRBV6-1; j_gene: TRBJ2-7; d_gene: .; abundance: .; CDR3nt: TGTGCCAGCAGTGAAGAGGGGCAGGCCTACGAGCAGTACTTC; CDR3aa: CASSEEGQAYEQYF
v_gene: TRBV28; j_gene: TRBJ1-1; d_gene: .; abundance: .; CDR3nt: TGTGCCAGCGTTATCAGCGGGGGAGCTTTCTTT; CDR3aa: CASVISGGAFF
v_gene: TRBV28; j_gene: TRBJ1-2; d_gene: .; abundance: .; CDR3nt: TGTGCCAGCACCTTGGACGGCCCGGTCTATGGCTACACCTTC; CDR3aa: CASTLDGPVYGYTF
v_gene: TRBV24-1; j_gene: TRBJ1-4; d_gene: TRBD1; abundance: once; CDR3nt: TGTGCCACCAGTGACTCCAGGGGACAGGGAATTGAAAAACTGTTTTTT; CDR3aa: CATSDSRGQGIEKLFF
v_gene: TRBV27; j_gene: TRBJ1-1; d_gene: .; abundance: once; CDR3nt: TGTGCCAGCAGCTCAGACAGTTCCTGGGGTGAAGCTTTCTTT; CDR3aa: CASSSDSSWGEAFF
v_gene: TRBV29-1; j_gene: TRBJ1-1; d_gene: .; abundance: .; CDR3nt: TGCAGCGTTGGTACAGGGTCGGAAGCTTTCTTT; CDR3aa: CSVGTGSEAFF
v_gene: TRBV28; j_gene: TRBJ1-1; d_gene: TRBD1; abundance: once; CDR3nt: TGTGCCAGCAGCTCGACCGGGACAGCGCCATACGAAGCTTTCTTT; CDR3aa: CASSSTGTAPYEAFF
v_gene: TRBV18; j_gene: TRBJ2-5; d_gene: TRBD1; abundance: .; CDR3nt: TGTGCCAGCTCACCCGACAGGGCCCAAGAGACCCAGTACTTC; CDR3aa: CASSPDRAQETQYF
v_gene: TRBV28; j_gene: TRBJ2-1; d_gene: TRBD2; abundance: .; CDR3nt: TGTGCCAGCAGTTTATTTGGTCGACTAGCGGGGAAAAATGAGCAGTTCTTC; CDR3aa: CASSLFGRLAGKNEQFF
v_gene: TRBV7-9; j_gene: TRBJ2-2; d_gene: .; abundance: .; CDR3nt: TGTGCCAGCAGCTTATTTAGCCGGGAGCTGTTTTTT; CDR3aa: CASSLFSRELFF
v_gene: TRBV29-1; j_gene: TRBJ1-2; d_gene: TRBD1; abundance: once; CDR3nt: TGCAGCGTCCTGACAGGGCAGGATGGCTACACCTTC; CDR3aa: CSVLTGQDGYTF
v_gene: TRBV28; j_gene: TRBJ1-4; d_gene: .; abundance: .; CDR3nt: TGTGCCAGCAGCCCCGGGGGGGGGCGCGCTGAAAAACTGTTTTTT; CDR3aa: CASSPGGGRAEKLFF
v_gene: TRBV7-9; j_gene: TRBJ2-7; d_gene: TRBD2; abundance: .; CDR3nt: TGTGCCAGCAGCCCTAGCGTGGGAGGGCCGTTCGAGCAGTACTTC; CDR3aa: CASSPSVGGPFEQYF
v_gene: TRBV11-3; j_gene: TRBJ2-2; d_gene: .; abundance: .; CDR3nt: TGTGCCAGCAGCTTAGTCAGGGGGAACACCGGGGAGCTGTTTTTT; CDR3aa: CASSLVRGNTGELFF
v_gene: TRBV13; j_gene: TRBJ1-1; d_gene: .; abundance: .; CDR3nt: TGTGCCAGCAGCTTAAGGTACGGGGCCATGAACACTGAAGCTTTCTTT; CDR3aa: CASSLRYGAMNTEAFF
v_gene: TRBV28; j_gene: TRBJ1-5; d_gene: .; abundance: .; CDR3nt: TGTGCCAGCGACCGGTCGGGGGGCAATCAGCCCCAGCATTTT; CDR3aa: CASDRSGGNQPQHF
v_gene: TRBV27; j_gene: TRBJ2-5; d_gene: TRBD2; abundance: .; CDR3nt: TGTGCCAGCAGTCTTATACCGGGAGCGGGAGTTGAGACCCAGTACTTC; CDR3aa: CASSLIPGAGVETQYF
v_gene: TRBV6-5; j_gene: TRBJ1-2; d_gene: .; abundance: .; CDR3nt: TGTGCCAGCAGTTACTTTAACAGAGTAAATGGCTACACCTTC; CDR3aa: CASSYFNRVNGYTF
v_gene: TRBV10-1; j_gene: TRBJ1-1; d_gene: .; abundance: few; CDR3nt: TGCGCCAGCAGTGATAAGGGAATGAACACTGAAGCTTTCTTT; CDR3aa: CASSDKGMNTEAFF
v_gene: TRBV5-4; j_gene: TRBJ1-6; d_gene: .; abundance: .; CDR3nt: TGTGCCAGCAGCTCAGAAATCGAGTCACCCCTCCACTTT; CDR3aa: CASSSEIESPLHF
v_gene: TRBV19; j_gene: TRBJ1-2; d_gene: .; abundance: once; CDR3nt: TGTGCCAGTAACGCAGGGCCACCACCTAACTATGGCTACACCTTC; CDR3aa: CASNAGPPPNYGYTF
v_gene: TRBV28; j_gene: TRBJ1-4; d_gene: TRBD1; abundance: once; CDR3nt: TGTGCCAGCAGCCCAGGGGGCGCCGCAACTAATGAAAAACTGTTTTTT; CDR3aa: CASSPGGAATNEKLFF
v_gene: TRBV19; j_gene: TRBJ1-3; d_gene: .; abundance: few; CDR3nt: TGTGCCAGTAGTACAGACAGCTCTGGAAACACCATATATTTT; CDR3aa: CASSTDSSGNTIYF
v_gene: TRBV28; j_gene: TRBJ2-7; d_gene: .; abundance: .; CDR3nt: TGTGCCAGCAATAAAAACTCCTACGAGCAGTACTTC; CDR3aa: CASNKNSYEQYF
v_gene: TRBV28; j_gene: TRBJ1-5; d_gene: TRBD1; abundance: .; CDR3nt: TGTGCCAGCAGTCAAAAGACAGGGGTGCTCAATCAGCCCCAGCATTTT; CDR3aa: CASSQKTGVLNQPQHF